This T cell receptor beta chain comes out of a study of control samples from healthy donors and cancer patients. The length of the CDR3 is 15 residues. The V gene lost 2 bases and the J gene lost 9 bases, with 20 bases spanning the gap. CDR1 is SGHTA, CDR2 FQGNSA, per germline. TCRdb keeps only in-frame clones here, not all; method: immunoSEQ multiplex PCR. Among 13,000 or so clones, approximately 87% were seen once, and the ten largest hold roughly 2.7%. The genes are TRBV7-2 and TRBJ2-7, with D unclear. Sequenced sample: formalin-fixed, paraffin-embedded tissue. This TCR was sampled from a male donor with melanoma. DNA for the CDR3: TGTGCCAGCAGCTTATCGTCCGAGAGAACTATCGGGCAGTACTTC. It yields the protein CASSLSSERTIGQYF.